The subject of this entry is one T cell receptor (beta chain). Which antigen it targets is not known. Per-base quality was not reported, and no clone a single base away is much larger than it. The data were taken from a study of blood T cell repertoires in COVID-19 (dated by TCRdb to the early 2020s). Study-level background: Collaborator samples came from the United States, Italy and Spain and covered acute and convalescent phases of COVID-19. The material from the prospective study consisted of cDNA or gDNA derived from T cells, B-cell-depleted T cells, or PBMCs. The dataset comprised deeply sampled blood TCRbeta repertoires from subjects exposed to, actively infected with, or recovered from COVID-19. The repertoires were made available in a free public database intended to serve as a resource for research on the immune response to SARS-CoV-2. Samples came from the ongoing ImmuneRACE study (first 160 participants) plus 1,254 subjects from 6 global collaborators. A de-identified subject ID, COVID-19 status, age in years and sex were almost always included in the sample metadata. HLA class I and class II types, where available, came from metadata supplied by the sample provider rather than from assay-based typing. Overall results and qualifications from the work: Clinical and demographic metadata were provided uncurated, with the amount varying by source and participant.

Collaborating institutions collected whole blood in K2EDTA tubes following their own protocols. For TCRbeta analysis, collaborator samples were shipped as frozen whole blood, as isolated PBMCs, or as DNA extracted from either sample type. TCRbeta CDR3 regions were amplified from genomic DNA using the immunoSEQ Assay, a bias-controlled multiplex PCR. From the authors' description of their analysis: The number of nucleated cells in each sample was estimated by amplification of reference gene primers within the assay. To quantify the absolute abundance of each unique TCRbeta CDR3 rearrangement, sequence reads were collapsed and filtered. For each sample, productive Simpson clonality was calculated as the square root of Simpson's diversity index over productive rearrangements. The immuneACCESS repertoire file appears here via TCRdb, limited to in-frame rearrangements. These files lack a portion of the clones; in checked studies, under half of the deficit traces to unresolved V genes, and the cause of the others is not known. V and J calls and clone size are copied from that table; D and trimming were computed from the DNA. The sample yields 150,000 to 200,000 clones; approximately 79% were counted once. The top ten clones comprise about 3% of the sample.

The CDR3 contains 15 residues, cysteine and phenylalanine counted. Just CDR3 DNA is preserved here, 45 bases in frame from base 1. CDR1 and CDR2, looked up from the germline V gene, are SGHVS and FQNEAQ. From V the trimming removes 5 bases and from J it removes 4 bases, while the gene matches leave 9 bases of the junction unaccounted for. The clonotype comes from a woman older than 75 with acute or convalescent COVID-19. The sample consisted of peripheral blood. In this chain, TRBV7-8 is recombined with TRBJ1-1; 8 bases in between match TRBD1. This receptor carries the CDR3 CASSAQGAVGTEAFF. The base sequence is TGTGCCAGCAGCGCTCAGGGGGCTGTAGGCACTGAAGCTTTCTTT.